The entry that follows covers one T cell receptor beta chain sequence. The antigen remains unidentified. These data originate in a study of siplizumab effects on memory and regulatory T cells. The ends lost 6 bases at V and 5 bases at J; junction bases unmatched: 12. This CDR3 spans 16 amino acids. Germline V gene sequence: CDR1 MDHEN, CDR2 SYDVKM. Regarding the study as a whole: Naive T cells appeared more diverse than memory cells and seemed to be major alloresponse contributors. Assignment of a naive or memory phenotype failed for roughly 80-97% of the proliferating CD4+ or CD8+ clones. Alloreactive sequences tracing back to unstimulated CD4+ memory cells fell significantly with siplizumab.

Each sample contributed about 10^5 TCR templates to the assay. The method was immunoSEQ multiplex PCR; TCRdb's version includes in-frame clones alone and lacks a portion of them. The data contain 95,000 to 100,000 clones, over 90% of them seen just once; the ten biggest clones take up about 12%. The V and J genes are TRBV28 and TRBJ1-1; 10 bases fit TRBD1. The receptor's source is a human donor in good health. The specimen sequenced was non-Treg CD4+ T cells sorted from blood. In nucleotides, the CDR3 is TGTGCCAGCAGAAACCACCCAGGACAGGGGGGGACTGAAGCTTTCTTT. Its translation: CASRNHPGQGGTEAFF.